This TCR beta chain was profiled in a study of blood T cell repertoires in COVID-19. Background on the study: Nucleic acid was either cDNA or gDNA, and it came from T cells, B-cell-depleted T cells, or PBMCs.

Authors' data handling: The assay estimated nucleated cells by amplifying reference gene primers. Libraries were prepared by immunoSEQ multiplex PCR; TCRdb keeps only in-frame clonotypes and omits some of them. From that table come the V and J calls and clone size; the DNA was used to work out D and trimming. In the table there are around 120,000 clones, 88% of which are singletons. The V and J ends lost 2 bases and 7 bases respectively, with 15 bases between them. CDR3 length equals 15 residues. Germline CDR1 SGHRS, CDR2 YFSETQ. The rearrangement uses TRBV5-1 and TRBJ2-2, with D perhaps matching TRBD2 (6 bases). Sequencing was performed on peripheral blood. The origin of this receptor is a woman aged 45-65 years with active or convalescent COVID-19. The CDR3 sequence: CASSFGAGWDGELFF. In nucleotides, the CDR3 is TGCGCCAGCAGCTTCGGTGCGGGATGGGACGGGGAGCTGTTTTTT.